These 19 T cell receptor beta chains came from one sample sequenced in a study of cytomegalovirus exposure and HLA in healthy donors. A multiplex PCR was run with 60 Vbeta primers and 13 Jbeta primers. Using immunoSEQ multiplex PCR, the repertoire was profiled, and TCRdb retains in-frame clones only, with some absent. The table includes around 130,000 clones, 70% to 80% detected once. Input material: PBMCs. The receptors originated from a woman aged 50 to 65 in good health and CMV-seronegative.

This CDR3 reads CASSSPQGLFHEQYF. The CDR3 DNA is TGTGCCAGTAGCAGTCCACAGGGGCTATTTCACGAGCAGTACTTC. The V and J genes are TRBV19 and TRBJ2-7; TRBD1 matches 7 bases. Germline lookup yields CDR1 LNHDA and CDR2 SQIVND (reference sequence). This CDR3 spans 15 amino acids. V dropped 6 bases and J dropped 5; count of bases not matched to a gene: 13.

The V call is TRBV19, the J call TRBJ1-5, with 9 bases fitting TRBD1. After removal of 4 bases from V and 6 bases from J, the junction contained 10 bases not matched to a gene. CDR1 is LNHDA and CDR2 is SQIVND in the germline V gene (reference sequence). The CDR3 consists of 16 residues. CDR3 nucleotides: TGTGCCAGTAGTAAAAACCTGGGACAGGGTACTCAGCCCCAGCATTTT. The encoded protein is CASSKNLGQGTQPQHF.

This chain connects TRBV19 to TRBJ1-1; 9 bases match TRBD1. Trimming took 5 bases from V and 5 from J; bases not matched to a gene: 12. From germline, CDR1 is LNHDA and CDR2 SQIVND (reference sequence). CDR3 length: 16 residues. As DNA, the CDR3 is TGTGCCAGTAGTCAACGTACAGGGGGCGCAGGGACTGAAGCTTTCTTT. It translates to CASSQRTGGAGTEAFF.

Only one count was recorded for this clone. CDR3 residues: CASSDSMWLGAGRNTEAFF. CDR3 sequence (DNA): TGTGCCAGCAGTGACTCGATGTGGCTGGGGGCGGGTCGGAACACTGAAGCTTTCTTT. The chain employs TRBV6-4 and TRBJ1-1, with D maybe TRBD1 (6 bases). Looked up from germline, CDR1 is MRHNA and CDR2 is SNTAGT. The V gene lost 0 bases and the J gene lost 1 base, with 21 bases spanning the gap. CDR3 length: 19 residues.

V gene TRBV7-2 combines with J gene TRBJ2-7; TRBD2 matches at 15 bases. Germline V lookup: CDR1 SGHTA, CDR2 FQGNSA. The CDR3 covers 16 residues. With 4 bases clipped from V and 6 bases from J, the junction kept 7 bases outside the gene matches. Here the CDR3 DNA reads TGTGCCAGCAGCTGGGGACTAGCGGGAGGAGTGGTCGAGCAGTACTTC. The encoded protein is CASSWGLAGGVVEQYF.

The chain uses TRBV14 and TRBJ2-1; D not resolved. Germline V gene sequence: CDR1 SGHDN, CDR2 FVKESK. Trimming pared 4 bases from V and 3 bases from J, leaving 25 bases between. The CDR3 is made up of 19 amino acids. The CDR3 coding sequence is TGTGCCAGCAGCCCTAGTCCGGTGCGCGAACCTCGAGACTACAATGAGCAGTTCTTC. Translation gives CASSPSPVREPRDYNEQFF.

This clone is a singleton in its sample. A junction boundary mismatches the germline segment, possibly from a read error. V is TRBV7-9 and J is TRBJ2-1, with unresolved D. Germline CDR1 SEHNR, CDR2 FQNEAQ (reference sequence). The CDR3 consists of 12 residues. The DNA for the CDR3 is TGTTCCAGCAGCTTAGCAACTGATGAGCAGTTCTTC. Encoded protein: CSSSLATDEQFF.

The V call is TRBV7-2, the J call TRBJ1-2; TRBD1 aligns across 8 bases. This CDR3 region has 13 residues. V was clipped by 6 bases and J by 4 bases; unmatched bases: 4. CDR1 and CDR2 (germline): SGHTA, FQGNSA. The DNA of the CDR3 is TGTGCCAGCAGAAATGGACAGGGCTATGGCTACACCTTC. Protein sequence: CASRNGQGYGYTF.

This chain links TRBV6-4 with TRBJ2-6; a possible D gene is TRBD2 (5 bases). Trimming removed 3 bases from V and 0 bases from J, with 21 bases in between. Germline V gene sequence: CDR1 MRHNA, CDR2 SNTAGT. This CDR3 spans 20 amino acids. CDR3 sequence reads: CASSESGVRTQSSGANVLTF. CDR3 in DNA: TGTGCCAGCAGTGAGTCCGGGGTAAGGACTCAAAGCTCTGGGGCCAACGTCCTGACTTTC.

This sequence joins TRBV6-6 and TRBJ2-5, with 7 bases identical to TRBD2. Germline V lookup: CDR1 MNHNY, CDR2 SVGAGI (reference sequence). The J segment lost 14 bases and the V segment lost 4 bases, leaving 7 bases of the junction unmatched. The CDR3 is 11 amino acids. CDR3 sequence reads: CASSFRDYPYF. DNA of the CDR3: TGTGCCAGCAGTTTCCGGGACTACCCATACTTC.

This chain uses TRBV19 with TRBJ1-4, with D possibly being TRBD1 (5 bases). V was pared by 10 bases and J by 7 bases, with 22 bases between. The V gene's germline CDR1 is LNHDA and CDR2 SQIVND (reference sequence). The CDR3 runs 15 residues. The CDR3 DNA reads TGTGCCACATCTGAAGCAGGCAGGGCAGGTGAAAAACTGTTTTTT. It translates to CATSEAGRAGEKLFF.

CDR3 loop: CASSPPTEGEQFF. CDR3 coding DNA: TGTGCCAGCAGTCCCCCGACCGAGGGTGAGCAGTTCTTC. The chain is built from TRBV28 and TRBJ2-1; the D gene is possibly TRBD2 (5 bases). This CDR3 has 13 residues. Germline values: CDR1 MDHEN, CDR2 SYDVKM. Between the trimmed V and J ends, which lost 5 bases and 9 bases, there was a span of 14 bases.

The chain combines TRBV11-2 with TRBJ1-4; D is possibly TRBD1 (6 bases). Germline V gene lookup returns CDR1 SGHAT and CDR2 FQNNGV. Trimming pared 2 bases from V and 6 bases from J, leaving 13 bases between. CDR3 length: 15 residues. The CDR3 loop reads CASSLQGYADEKLFF. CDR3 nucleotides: TGTGCCAGCAGCTTACAGGGGTATGCGGATGAAAAACTGTTTTTT.

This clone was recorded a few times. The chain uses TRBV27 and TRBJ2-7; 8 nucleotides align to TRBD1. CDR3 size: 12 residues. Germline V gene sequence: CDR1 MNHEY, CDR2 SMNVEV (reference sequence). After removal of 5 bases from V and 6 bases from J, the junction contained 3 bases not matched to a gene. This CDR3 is CASSQQGGEQYF. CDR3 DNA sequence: TGTGCCAGCAGTCAACAGGGGGGCGAGCAGTACTTC.

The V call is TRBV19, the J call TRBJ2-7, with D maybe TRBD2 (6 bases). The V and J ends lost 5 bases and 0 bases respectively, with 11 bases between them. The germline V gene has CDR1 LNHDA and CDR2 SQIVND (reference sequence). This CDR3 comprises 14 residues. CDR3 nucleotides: TGTGCCAGTAGTGTTAGCGGCCACTCCTACGAGCAGTACGTC. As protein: CASSVSGHSYEQYV.

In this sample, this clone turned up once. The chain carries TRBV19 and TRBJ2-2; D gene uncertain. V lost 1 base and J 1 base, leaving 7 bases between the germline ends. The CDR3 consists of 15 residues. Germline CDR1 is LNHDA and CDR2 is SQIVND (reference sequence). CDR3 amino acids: CASSIAPWNTGELFF. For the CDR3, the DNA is TGTGCCAGTAGTATAGCCCCCTGGAACACCGGGGAGCTGTTTTTT.

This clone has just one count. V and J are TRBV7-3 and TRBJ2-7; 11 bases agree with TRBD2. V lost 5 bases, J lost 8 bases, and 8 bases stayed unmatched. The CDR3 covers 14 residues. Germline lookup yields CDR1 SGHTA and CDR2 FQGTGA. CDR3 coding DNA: TGTGCCAGCAGCATAGCGGGAGGGCCGTCAAAGCAGTACTTC. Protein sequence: CASSIAGGPSKQYF.

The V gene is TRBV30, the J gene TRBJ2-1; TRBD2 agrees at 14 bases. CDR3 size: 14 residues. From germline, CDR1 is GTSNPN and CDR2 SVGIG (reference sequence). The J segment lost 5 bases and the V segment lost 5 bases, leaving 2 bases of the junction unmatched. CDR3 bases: TGTGCCTGGCGACTAGCGGGAGGGAACAATGAGCAGTTCTTC. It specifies CAWRLAGGNNEQFF.

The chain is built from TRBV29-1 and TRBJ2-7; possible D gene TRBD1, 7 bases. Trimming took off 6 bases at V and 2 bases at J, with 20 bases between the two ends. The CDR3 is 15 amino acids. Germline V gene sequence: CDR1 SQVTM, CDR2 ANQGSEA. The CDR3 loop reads CSVRGSGEATYEQYF. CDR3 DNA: TGCAGCGTCAGGGGGTCGGGGGAAGCCACCTACGAGCAGTACTTC.